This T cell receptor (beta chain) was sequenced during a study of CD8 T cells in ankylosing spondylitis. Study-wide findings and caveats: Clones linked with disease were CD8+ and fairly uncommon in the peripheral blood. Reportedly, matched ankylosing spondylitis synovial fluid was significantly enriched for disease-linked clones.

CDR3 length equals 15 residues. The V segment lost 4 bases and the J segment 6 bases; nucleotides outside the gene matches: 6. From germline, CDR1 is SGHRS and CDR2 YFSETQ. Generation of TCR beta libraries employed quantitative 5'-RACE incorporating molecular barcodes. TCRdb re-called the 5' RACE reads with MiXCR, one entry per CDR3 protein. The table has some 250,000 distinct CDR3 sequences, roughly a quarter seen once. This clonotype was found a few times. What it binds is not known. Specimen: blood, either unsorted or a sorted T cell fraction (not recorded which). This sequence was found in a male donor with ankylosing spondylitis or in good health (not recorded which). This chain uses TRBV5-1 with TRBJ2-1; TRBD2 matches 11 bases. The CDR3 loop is CASSEYSGGVNEQFF. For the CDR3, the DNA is TGCGCCAGCAGCGAGTATAGCGGGGGGGTCAATGAGCAGTTCTTC. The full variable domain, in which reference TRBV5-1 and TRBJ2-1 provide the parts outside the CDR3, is KAGVTQTPRYLIKTRGQQVTLSCSPISGHRSVSWYQQTPGQGLQFLFEYFSETQRNKGNFPGRFSGRQFSNSRSEMNVSTLELGDSALYLCASSEYSGGVNEQFFGPGTRLTVL.